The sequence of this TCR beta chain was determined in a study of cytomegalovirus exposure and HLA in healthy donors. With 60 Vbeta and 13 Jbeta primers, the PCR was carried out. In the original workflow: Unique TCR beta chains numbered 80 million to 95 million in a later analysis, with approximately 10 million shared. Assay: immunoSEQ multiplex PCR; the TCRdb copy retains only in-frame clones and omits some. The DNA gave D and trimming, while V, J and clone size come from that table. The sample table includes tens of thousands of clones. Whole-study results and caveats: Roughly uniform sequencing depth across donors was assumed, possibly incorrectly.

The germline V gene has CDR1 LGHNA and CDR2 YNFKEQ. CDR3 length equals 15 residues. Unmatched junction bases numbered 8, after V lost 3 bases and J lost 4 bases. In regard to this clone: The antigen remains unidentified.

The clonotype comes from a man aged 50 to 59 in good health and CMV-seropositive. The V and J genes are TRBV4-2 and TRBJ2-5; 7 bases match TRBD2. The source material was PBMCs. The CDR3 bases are TGTGCCAGCAGCCATGGGGGAGGGGCGGGAGAGACCCAGTACTTC. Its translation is CASSHGGGAGETQYF.